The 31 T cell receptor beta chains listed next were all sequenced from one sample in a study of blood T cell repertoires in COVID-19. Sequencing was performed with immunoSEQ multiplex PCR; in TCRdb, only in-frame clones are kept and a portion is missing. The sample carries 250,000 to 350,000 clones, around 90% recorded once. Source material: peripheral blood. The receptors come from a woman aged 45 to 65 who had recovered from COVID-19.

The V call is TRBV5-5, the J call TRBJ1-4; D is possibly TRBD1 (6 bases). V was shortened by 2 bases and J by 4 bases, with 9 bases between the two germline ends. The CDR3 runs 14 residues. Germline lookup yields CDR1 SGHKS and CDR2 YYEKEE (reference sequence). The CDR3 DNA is TGTGCCAGCAGCTTATCAGGGGTTAATGAAAAACTGTTTTTT. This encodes CASSLSGVNEKLFF.

The CDR3 loop reads CASSRQQGWTGELFF. CDR3 nucleotides: TGCGCCAGCAGTAGGCAACAGGGGTGGACCGGGGAGCTGTTTTTT. The rearrangement joins TRBV5-1 to TRBJ2-2; 7 bases map to TRBD1. The V and J ends lost 5 bases and 5 bases, in that order; junction bases with no gene match: 9. The CDR3 has 15 residues. Germline V gives CDR1 SGHRS, CDR2 YFSETQ.

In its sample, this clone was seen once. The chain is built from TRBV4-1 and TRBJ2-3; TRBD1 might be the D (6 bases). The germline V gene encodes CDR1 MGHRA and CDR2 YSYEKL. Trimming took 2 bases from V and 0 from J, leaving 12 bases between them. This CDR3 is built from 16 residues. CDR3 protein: CASSQFTTGSTDTQYF. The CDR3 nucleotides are TGCGCCAGCAGCCAATTCACTACAGGGAGCACAGATACGCAGTATTTT.

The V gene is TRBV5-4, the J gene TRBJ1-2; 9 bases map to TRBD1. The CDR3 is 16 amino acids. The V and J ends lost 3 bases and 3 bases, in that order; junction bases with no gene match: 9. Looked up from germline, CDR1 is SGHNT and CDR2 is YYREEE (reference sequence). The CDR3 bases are TGTGCCAGCAGCTCCCGGACAGGGGCGTTGTACTATGGCTACACCTTC. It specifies CASSSRTGALYYGYTF.

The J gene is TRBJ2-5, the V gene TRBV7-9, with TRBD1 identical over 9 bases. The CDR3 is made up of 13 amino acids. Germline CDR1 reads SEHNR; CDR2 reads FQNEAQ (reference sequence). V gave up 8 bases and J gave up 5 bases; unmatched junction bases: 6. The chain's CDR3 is CASRGTGLETQYF. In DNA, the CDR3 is TGTGCCAGCCGAGGGACAGGGCTTGAGACCCAGTACTTC.

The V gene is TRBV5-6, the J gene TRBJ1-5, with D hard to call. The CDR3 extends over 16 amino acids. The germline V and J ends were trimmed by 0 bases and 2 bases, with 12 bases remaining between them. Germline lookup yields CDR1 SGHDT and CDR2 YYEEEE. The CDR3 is CASSLAGISGNQPQHF. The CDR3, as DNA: TGTGCCAGCAGCTTGGCAGGCATCTCTGGCAATCAGCCCCAGCATTTT.

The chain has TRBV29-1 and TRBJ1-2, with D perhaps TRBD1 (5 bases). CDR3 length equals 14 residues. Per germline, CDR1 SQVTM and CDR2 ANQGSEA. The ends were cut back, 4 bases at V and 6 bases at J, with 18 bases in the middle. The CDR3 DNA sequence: TGCAGCGTTGCGGAACTTCCAGGGTATCATGGCTACACCTTC. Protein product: CSVAELPGYHGYTF.

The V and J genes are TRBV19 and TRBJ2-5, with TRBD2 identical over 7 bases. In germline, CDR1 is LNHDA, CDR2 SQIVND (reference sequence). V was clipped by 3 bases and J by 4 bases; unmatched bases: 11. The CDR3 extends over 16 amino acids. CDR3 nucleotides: TGTGCCAGTAGTATCGTCGGCCTTGGGAGGGGAGAGACCCAGTACTTC. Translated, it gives CASSIVGLGRGETQYF.

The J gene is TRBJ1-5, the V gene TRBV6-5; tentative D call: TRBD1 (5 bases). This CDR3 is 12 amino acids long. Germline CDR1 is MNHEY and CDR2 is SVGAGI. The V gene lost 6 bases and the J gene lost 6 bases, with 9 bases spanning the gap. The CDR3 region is CASRQEPQPQHF. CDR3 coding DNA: TGTGCCAGCAGACAGGAACCTCAGCCCCAGCATTTT.

In nucleotides, the CDR3 is TGTGCCAGCAGCTTGGCCGGCAGGGGGCCAGAGACCCAGTACTTC. Translating gives CASSLAGRGPETQYF. The V and J genes are TRBV5-4 and TRBJ2-5, with TRBD1 matching 8 bases. The germline CDR1 and CDR2 sequences are SGHNT and YYREEE (reference sequence). The length of the CDR3 is 15 residues. Trimming removed 0 bases from V and 4 bases from J; junction bases left unmatched: 5.

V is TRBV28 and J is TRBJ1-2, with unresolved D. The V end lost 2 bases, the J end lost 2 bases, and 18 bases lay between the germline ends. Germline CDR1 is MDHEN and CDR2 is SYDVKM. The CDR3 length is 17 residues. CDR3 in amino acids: CASSLETRLTINYGYTF. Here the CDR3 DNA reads TGTGCCAGCAGTTTAGAGACTCGGCTGACTATAAACTATGGCTACACCTTC.

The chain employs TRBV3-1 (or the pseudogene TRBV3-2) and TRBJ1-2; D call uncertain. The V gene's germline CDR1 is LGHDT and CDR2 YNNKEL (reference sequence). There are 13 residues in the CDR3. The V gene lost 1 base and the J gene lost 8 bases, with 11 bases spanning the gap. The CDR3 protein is CASSQGEVNGYTF. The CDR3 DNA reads TGTGCCAGCAGCCAAGGGGAGGTTAACGGCTACACCTTC.

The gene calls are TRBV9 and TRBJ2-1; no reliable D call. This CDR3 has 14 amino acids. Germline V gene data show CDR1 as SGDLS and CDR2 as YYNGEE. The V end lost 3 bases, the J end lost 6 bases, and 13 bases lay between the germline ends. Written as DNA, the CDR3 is TGTGCCAGCAGCGCACTGGGCGTAAGCAATGAGCAGTTCTTC. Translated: CASSALGVSNEQFF.

The CDR3 protein is CASSLLGSVSSYNEQFF. CDR3 bases: TGCGCCAGCAGCTTATTGGGTAGCGTTAGCTCCTACAATGAGCAGTTCTTC. The V gene is TRBV5-1, the J gene TRBJ2-1, with D possibly matching TRBD2 (5 bases). In germline, CDR1 is SGHRS, CDR2 YFSETQ. Between the trimmed V and J ends, which lost 2 bases and 0 bases, there was a span of 15 bases. The CDR3 extends over 17 amino acids.

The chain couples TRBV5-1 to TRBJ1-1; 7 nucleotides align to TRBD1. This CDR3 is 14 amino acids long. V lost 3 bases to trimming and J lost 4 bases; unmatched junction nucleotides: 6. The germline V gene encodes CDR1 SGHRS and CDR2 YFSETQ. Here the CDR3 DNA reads TGCGCCAGCAGCTCTAATACAGGGGTCACTGAAGCTTTCTTT. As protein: CASSSNTGVTEAFF.

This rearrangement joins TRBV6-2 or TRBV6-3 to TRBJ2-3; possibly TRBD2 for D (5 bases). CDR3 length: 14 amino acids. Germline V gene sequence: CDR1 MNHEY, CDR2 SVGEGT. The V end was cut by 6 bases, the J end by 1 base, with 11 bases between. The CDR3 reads CASSLASRTDTQYF. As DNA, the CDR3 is TGTGCCAGCAGCTTAGCGTCTCGCACAGATACGCAGTATTTT.

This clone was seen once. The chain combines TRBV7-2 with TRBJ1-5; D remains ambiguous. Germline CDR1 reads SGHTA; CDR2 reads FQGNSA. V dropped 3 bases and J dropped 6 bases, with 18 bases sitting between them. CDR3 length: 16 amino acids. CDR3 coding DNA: TGTGCCAGCAGCTTTTCCACCCTTAGGTCGGGTCAGCCCCAGCATTTT. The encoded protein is CASSFSTLRSGQPQHF. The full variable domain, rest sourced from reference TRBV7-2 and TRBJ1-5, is GAGVSQSPSNKVTEKGKDVELRCDPISGHTALYWYRQSLGQGLEFLIYFQGNSAPDKSGLPSDRFSAERTGGSVSTLTIQRTQQEDSAVYLCASSFSTLRSGQPQHFGDGTRLSIL.

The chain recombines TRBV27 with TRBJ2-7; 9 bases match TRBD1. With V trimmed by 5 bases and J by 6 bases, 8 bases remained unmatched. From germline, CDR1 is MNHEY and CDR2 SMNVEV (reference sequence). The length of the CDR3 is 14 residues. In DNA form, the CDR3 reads TGTGCCAGCAGTCCATTAGGGACAGGGACCGAGCAGTACTTC. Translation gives CASSPLGTGTEQYF.

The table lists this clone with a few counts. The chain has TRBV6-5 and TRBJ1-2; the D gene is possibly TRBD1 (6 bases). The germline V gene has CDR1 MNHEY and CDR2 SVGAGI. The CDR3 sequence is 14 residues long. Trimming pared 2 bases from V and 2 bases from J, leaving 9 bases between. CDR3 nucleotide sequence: TGTGCCAGCAGTTACGGACAGCTAAACTATGGCTACACCTTC. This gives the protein CASSYGQLNYGYTF.

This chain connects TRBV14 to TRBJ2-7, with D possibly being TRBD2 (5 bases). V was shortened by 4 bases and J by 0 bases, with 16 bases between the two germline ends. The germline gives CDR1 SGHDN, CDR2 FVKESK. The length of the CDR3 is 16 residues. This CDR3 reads CASSPFSGKSSYEQYF. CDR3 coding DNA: TGTGCCAGCAGCCCATTTTCGGGGAAGAGCTCCTACGAGCAGTACTTC.

CDR3: CASSLFGQGPETQYF. CDR3 DNA: TGTGCCAGCAGCCTCTTCGGACAGGGACCAGAGACCCAGTACTTC. The chain links TRBV3-1 (or the pseudogene TRBV3-2) to TRBJ2-5; TRBD1 matches at 8 bases. The germline V gene has CDR1 LGHDT and CDR2 YNNKEL (reference sequence). V trimming: 4 bases; J trimming: 4 bases; junction bases outside the gene matches: 8. The CDR3 sequence is 15 residues long.

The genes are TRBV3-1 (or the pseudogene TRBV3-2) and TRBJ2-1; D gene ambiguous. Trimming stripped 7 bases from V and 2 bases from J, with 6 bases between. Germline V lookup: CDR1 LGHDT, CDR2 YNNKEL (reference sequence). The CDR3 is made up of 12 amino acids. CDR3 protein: CASTSPYNEQFF. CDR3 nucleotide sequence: TGTGCCAGCACCAGTCCCTACAATGAGCAGTTCTTC.

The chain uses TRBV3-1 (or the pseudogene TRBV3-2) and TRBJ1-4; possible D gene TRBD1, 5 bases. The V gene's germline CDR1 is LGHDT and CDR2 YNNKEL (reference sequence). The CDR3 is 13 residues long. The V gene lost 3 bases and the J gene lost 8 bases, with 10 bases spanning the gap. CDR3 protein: CASSQQGGEKLFF. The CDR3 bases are TGTGCCAGCAGCCAGCAGGGAGGCGAAAAACTGTTTTTT.

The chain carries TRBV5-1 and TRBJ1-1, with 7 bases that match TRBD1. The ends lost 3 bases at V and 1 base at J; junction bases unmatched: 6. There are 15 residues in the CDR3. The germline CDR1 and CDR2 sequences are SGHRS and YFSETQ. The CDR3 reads CASSWTRDRNTEAFF. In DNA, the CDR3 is TGCGCCAGCAGCTGGACCCGGGACAGGAACACTGAAGCTTTCTTT.

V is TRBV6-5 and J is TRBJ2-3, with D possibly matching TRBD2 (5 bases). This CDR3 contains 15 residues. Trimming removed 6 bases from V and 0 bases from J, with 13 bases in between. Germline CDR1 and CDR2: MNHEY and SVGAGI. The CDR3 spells CASRRGSPSTDTQYF. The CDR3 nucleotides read TGTGCCAGCAGACGGGGTAGCCCTAGCACAGATACGCAGTATTTT.

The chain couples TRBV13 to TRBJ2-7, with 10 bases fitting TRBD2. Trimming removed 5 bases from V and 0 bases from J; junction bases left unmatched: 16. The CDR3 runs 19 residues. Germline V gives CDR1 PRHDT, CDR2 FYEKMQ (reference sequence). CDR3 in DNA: TGTGCCAGCAGCCAGGCCTCTAGCGGGGGATTTCTCCACTCCTACGAGCAGTACTTC. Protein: CASSQASSGGFLHSYEQYF.

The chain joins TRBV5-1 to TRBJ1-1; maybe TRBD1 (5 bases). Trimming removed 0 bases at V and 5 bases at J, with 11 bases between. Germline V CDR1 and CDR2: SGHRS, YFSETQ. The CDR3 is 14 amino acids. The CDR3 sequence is CASSLGRGMTEAFF. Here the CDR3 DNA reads TGCGCCAGCAGCTTGGGTAGGGGAATGACTGAAGCTTTCTTT.

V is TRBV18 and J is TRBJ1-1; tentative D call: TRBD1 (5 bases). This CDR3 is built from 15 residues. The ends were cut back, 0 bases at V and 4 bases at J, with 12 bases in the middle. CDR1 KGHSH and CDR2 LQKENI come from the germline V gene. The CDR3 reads CASSPPGWGGTEAFF. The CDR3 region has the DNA TGTGCCAGCTCACCACCGGGGTGGGGGGGCACTGAAGCTTTCTTT. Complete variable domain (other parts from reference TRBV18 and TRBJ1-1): NAGVMQNPRHLVRRRGQEARLRCSPMKGHSHVYWYRQLPEEGLKFMVYLQKENIIDESGMPKERFSAEFPKEGPSILRIQQVVRGDSAAYFCASSPPGWGGTEAFFGQGTRLTVV.

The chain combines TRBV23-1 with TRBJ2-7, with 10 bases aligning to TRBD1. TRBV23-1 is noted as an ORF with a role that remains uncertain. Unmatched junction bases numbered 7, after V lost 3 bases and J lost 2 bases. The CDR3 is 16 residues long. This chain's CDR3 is CASSHQGGTGAYEQYF. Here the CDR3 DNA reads TGCGCCAGCAGTCACCAGGGGGGGACAGGGGCCTACGAGCAGTACTTC.

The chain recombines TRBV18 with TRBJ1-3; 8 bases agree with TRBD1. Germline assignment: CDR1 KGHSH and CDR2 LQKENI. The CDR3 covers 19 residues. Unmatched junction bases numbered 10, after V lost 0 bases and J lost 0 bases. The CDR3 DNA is TGTGCCAGCTCACCACCGAAGGGGACAGGAAGAAGCTCTGGAAACACCATATATTTT. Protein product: CASSPPKGTGRSSGNTIYF.

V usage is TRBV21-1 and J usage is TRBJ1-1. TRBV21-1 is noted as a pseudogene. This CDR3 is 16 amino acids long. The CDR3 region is CASSPKRPVSNTEAFF. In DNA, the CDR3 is TGTGCCAGCAGCCCAAAGCGACCGGTGTCGAACACTGAAGCTTTCTTT.